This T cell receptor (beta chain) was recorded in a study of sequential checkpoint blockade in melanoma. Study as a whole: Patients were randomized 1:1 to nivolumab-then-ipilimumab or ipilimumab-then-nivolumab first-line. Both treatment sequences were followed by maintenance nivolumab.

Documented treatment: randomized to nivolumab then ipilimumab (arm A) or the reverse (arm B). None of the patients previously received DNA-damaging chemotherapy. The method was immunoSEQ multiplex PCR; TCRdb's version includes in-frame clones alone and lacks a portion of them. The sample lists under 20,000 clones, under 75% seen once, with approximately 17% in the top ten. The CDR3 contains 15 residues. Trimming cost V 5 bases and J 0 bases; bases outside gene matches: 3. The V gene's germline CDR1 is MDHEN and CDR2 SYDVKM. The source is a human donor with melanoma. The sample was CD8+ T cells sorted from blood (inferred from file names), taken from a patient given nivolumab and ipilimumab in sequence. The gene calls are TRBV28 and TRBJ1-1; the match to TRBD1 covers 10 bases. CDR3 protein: CASSPGQGVNTEAFF. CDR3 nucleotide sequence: TGTGCCAGCAGTCCAGGACAGGGGGTGAACACTGAAGCTTTCTTT.